This TCR beta chain is from a study of response to subunit inactivated influenza vaccine. Whole-study results and caveats: The study's authors posited that every seasonal influenza vaccination enlists few new T cells.

TCRdb re-derived calls from the RT-PCR reads in MiXCR, one entry per CDR3 protein. The data show hundreds of thousands of distinct CDR3 sequences, with roughly 9.8% seen just once and approximately 12% held by the top ten. Germline CDR1 reads SGHRS; CDR2 reads YFSETQ. V was shortened by 0 bases and J by 7 bases, with 20 bases between the two germline ends. This CDR3 contains 17 residues. Worth noting for this clonotype: Its antigen remains unidentified.

This receptor was taken from a man aged 50-60 years who received an inactivated influenza vaccine. The material was PBMCs from blood, obtained roughly 48 days after vaccination. This rearrangement joins TRBV5-1 to TRBJ2-1; a possible D gene is TRBD2 (5 bases). CDR3 residues: CASSLELDSLGGNEQFF. In DNA form, the CDR3 reads TGCGCCAGCAGCTTGGAGTTGGACTCACTCGGTGGGAATGAGCAGTTCTTC. Variable domain in full (rest from reference TRBV5-1 and TRBJ2-1): KAGVTQTPRYLIKTRGQQVTLSCSPISGHRSVSWYQQTPGQGLQFLFEYFSETQRNKGNFPGRFSGRQFSNSRSEMNVSTLELGDSALYLCASSLELDSLGGNEQFFGPGTRLTVL.